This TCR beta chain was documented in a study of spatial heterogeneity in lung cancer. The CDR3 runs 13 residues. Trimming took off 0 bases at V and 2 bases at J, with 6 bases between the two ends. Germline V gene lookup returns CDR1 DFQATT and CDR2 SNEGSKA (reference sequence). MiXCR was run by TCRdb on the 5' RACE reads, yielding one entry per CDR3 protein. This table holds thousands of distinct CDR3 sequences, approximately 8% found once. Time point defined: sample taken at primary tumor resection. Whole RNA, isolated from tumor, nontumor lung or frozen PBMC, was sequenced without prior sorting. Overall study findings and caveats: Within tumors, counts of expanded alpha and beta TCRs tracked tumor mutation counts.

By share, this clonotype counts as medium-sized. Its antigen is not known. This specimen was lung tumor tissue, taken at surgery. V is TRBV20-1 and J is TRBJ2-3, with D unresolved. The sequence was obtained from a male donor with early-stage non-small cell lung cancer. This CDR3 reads CSARDAPTDTQYF. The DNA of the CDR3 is TGCAGTGCTAGAGATGCACCCACAGATACGCAGTATTTT.